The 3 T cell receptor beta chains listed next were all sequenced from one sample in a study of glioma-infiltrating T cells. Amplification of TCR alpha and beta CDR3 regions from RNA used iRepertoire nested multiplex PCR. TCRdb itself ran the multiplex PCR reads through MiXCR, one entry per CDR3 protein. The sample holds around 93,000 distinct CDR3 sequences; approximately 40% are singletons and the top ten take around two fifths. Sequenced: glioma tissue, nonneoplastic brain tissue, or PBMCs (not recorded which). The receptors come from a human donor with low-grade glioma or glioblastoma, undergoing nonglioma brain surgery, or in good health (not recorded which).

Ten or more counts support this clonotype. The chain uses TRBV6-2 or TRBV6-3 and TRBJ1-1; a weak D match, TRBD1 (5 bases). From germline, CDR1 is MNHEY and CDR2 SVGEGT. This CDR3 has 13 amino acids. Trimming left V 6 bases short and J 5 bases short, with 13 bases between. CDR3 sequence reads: CASRYEGLTEAFF. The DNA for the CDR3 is TGTGCCAGCAGATACGAGGGGTTAACTGAAGCTTTCTTT.

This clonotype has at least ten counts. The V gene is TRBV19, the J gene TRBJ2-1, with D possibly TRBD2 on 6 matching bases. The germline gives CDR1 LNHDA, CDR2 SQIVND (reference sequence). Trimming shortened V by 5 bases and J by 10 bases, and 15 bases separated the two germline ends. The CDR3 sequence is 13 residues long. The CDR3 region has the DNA TGTGCCAGTAGTCTGAAATCAGGAGGGGAGCAGTTCTTC. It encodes CASSLKSGGEQFF.

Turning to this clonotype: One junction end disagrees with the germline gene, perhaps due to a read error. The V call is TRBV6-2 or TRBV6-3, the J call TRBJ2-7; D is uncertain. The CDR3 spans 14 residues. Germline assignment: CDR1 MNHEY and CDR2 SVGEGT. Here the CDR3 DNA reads TGTTCCCGCATTTCCAGTGAGAGCTCCTCCGAGCCGTACTTC. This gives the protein CSRISSESSSEPYF.